Following are 22 T cell receptor beta chains from one sample sequenced in a study of T cells in Graves' hyperthyroidism and ophthalmopathy. Regions amplified from RNA transcripts were the TCR beta CDR3 regions. HTBI primers were used for first-round RT-PCR of the TCR CDR3. TCRdb recomputed calls from the multiplex PCR reads with MiXCR, one row per CDR3 protein. The profile shows about 640,000 distinct CDR3 sequences, less than 25% of them singletons. Sequenced material: blood. These receptor sequences come from a man younger than 40 with Graves' ophthalmopathy.

This clonotype was recorded at least ten times. V is TRBV6-1 and J is TRBJ2-7; 9 bases are shared with TRBD1. The CDR3 is 16 amino acids. Per the germline V gene, CDR1 is MNHNS and CDR2 is SASEGT. After removal of 4 bases from V and 3 bases from J, the junction contained 10 bases not matched to a gene. The CDR3 DNA is TGTGCCAGCAGTGGGACAGGGGTTTTCGACATCTACGAGCAGTACTTC. Translating gives CASSGTGVFDIYEQYF.

This clonotype was counted only a few times. The genes are TRBV5-8 and TRBJ2-5; D unresolved. Between the trimmed V and J ends, which lost 4 bases and 0 bases, there was a span of 16 bases. The CDR3 is 16 residues long. The germline V gene encodes CDR1 SGHTS and CDR2 YDEGEE. The CDR3 reads CASSPKRHVYQETQYF. CDR3 sequence (DNA): TGTGCCAGCAGCCCAAAGCGACACGTGTACCAAGAGACCCAGTACTTC.

This clonotype was detected only a few times. This chain links TRBV13 with TRBJ2-1; D unresolved. The germline V gene encodes CDR1 PRHDT and CDR2 FYEKMQ (reference sequence). The V end was cut by 6 bases, the J end by 0 bases, with 12 bases between. CDR3 length equals 15 residues. The CDR3 coding sequence is TGTGCCAGCAGAACTATGACTCACTCCTACAATGAGCAGTTCTTC. It is translated as CASRTMTHSYNEQFF.

V gene TRBV19 combines with J gene TRBJ2-1; D is possibly TRBD2 (6 bases). Germline-derived CDR1 and CDR2 are LNHDA and SQIVND (reference sequence). This CDR3 has 15 amino acids. The ends were cut back, 5 bases at V and 8 bases at J, with 19 bases in the middle. CDR3 in amino acids: CASSPPGTSYHEQFF. The DNA of the CDR3 is TGTGCCAGTAGTCCTCCCGGGACTTCTTATCATGAGCAGTTCTTC.

This clonotype has ten or more counts. The chain recombines TRBV28 with TRBJ1-5; tentatively, D is TRBD1 (5 bases). Germline assignment: CDR1 MDHEN and CDR2 SYDVKM. V gave up 4 bases and J gave up 1 base, with 14 bases separating them. The CDR3 extends over 16 amino acids. CDR3 residues: CASSSPEQASNQPQHF. Here the CDR3 DNA reads TGTGCCAGCAGTTCCCCGGAACAGGCAAGCAATCAGCCCCAGCATTTT.

The rearrangement links TRBV20-1 to TRBJ2-1; D uncertain. CDR3 length: 14 residues. V dropped 3 bases and J dropped 2 bases, with 11 bases sitting between them. Looked up from germline, CDR1 is DFQATT and CDR2 is SNEGSKA (reference sequence). The CDR3 region is CSASSGATYNEQFF. The CDR3 DNA reads TGCAGTGCTAGTTCCGGAGCCACCTACAATGAGCAGTTCTTC.

The chain joins TRBV6-1 to TRBJ2-1; D gene unclear. The CDR3 extends over 13 amino acids. The germline CDR1 and CDR2 sequences are MNHNS and SASEGT. CDR3 bases: TGTGTCACCCCGTTAACCCCCTACAATGAGCAGTTCTTC. Translation gives CVTPLTPYNEQFF.

This clonotype was picked up many times. V usage is TRBV3-1 and J usage is TRBJ1-1; D is perhaps TRBD1 (5 bases). Germline V lookup: CDR1 LGHDT, CDR2 YNNKEL (reference sequence). This CDR3 has 13 amino acids. The germline V and J ends were trimmed by 2 bases and 7 bases, with 11 bases remaining between them. CDR3 DNA sequence: TGTGCCAGCAGCCAACGCCGGGACGGTGAAGCTTTCTTT. It specifies CASSQRRDGEAFF.

This clonotype was seen at least ten times. The chain employs TRBV28 and TRBJ2-1, with TRBD2 identical over 14 bases. This CDR3 region has 16 residues. J was trimmed by 5 bases and V by 1 base; bases with no gene match: 1. Germline V gene sequence: CDR1 MDHEN, CDR2 SYDVKM. CDR3 region: CASSLLTSGGDNEQFF. The CDR3 DNA sequence: TGTGCCAGCAGTTTATTGACTAGCGGGGGGGACAATGAGCAGTTCTTC.

This clonotype has a count of ten or more. The V and J genes are TRBV5-1 and TRBJ2-7; D uncertain. Looked up from germline, CDR1 is SGHRS and CDR2 is YFSETQ. V was pared by 5 bases and J by 2 bases, with 14 bases between. The CDR3 is 14 amino acids. The CDR3 sequence: CASRQTYRTYEQYF. The CDR3 nucleotides read TGCGCCAGCAGACAAACCTACAGAACCTACGAGCAGTACTTC.

The chain has TRBV20-1 and TRBJ1-1; D is unresolved. The CDR3 loop spans 12 amino acids. Trimming removed 5 bases from V and 7 bases from J, with 14 bases in between. From germline, CDR1 is DFQATT and CDR2 SNEGSKA (reference sequence). The CDR3 DNA reads TGCAGTGCTCAAGAAATCCCGGGTGAAGCTTTCTTT. Translating it yields CSAQEIPGEAFF.

This clonotype was counted ten times or more. The CDR3 sequence is CAWMRGRVTGELFF. The CDR3, as DNA: TGTGCCTGGATGAGAGGGAGGGTCACCGGGGAGCTGTTTTTT. V and J are TRBV30 and TRBJ2-2; the match to TRBD2 covers 7 bases. The germline V gene has CDR1 GTSNPN and CDR2 SVGIG (reference sequence). With V trimmed by 4 bases and J by 4 bases, 6 bases remained unmatched. The CDR3 sequence is 14 residues long.

The rearrangement links TRBV10-3 to TRBJ1-4; the D is unclear. The CDR3 totals 17 residues. V shed 0 bases and J shed 0 bases, with 11 bases lying between them. Germline CDR1 and CDR2: ENHRY and SYGVKD. CDR3 residues: CAISESLTNPTNEKLFF. The CDR3 DNA reads as TGTGCCATCAGTGAGTCTCTGACAAATCCAACTAATGAAAAACTGTTTTTT.

Only a few counts were recorded for this clonotype. The CDR3 sequence is CASSLSAAYKGEQYF. CDR3 DNA: TGTGCCAGCAGCTTATCCGCGGCCTACAAGGGGGAGCAGTACTTC. The V and J genes are TRBV11-2 and TRBJ2-7; TRBD1 is a possible D gene (5 bases). V lost 2 bases and J 7 bases, leaving 18 bases between the germline ends. Germline V gene data show CDR1 as SGHAT and CDR2 as FQNNGV. This CDR3 region has 15 residues. Full variable domain (remainder filled in from reference TRBV11-2 and TRBJ2-7): EAGVAQSPRYKIIEKRQSVAFWCNPISGHATLYWYQQILGQGPKLLIQFQNNGVVDDSQLPKDRFSAERLKGVDSTLKIQPAKLEDSAVYLCASSLSAAYKGEQYFGPGTRLTVT.

This clonotype appeared a few times. This sequence joins TRBV6-2 or TRBV6-3 and TRBJ2-5, with D perhaps TRBD2 (6 bases). V shed 8 bases and J shed 5 bases, with 9 bases lying between them. In germline, CDR1 is MNHEY, CDR2 SVGEGT. The CDR3 is 11 amino acids. CDR3 coding DNA: TGTGCCAGCGCACGGGGGGAGACCCAGTACTTC. Amino acid sequence: CASARGETQYF.

This clonotype appeared a few times. This chain joins TRBV5-1 and TRBJ1-4, with TRBD1 matching over 8 bases. This CDR3 is 16 amino acids long. Unmatched junction bases numbered 2, after V lost 0 bases and J lost 1 base. Germline CDR1 SGHRS, CDR2 YFSETQ. CDR3 coding DNA: TGCGCCAGCAGCTTGGTAACAGGGGGAACTAATGAAAAACTGTTTTTT. This gives the protein CASSLVTGGTNEKLFF. The full variable domain, with the rest looked up from reference TRBV5-1 and TRBJ1-4, is KAGVTQTPRYLIKTRGQQVTLSCSPISGHRSVSWYQQTPGQGLQFLFEYFSETQRNKGNFPGRFSGRQFSNSRSEMNVSTLELGDSALYLCASSLVTGGTNEKLFFGSGTQLSVL.

The chain couples TRBV6-1 to TRBJ2-6; unclear D gene. Trimming took 7 bases from V and 2 from J, leaving 12 bases between them. Germline V gene data show CDR1 as MNHNS and CDR2 as SASEGT. The CDR3 length is 15 residues. The DNA of the CDR3 is TGTGCCAGCAAGGCCAGATCGACTGGGGCCAACGTCCTGACTTTC. Protein sequence: CASKARSTGANVLTF.

As concerns this clonotype: This may be a read error: a much more frequent sequence differs by one nucleotide. The chain carries TRBV6-1 and TRBJ2-7; TRBD2 matches at 7 bases. Germline CDR1 reads MNHNS; CDR2 reads SASEGT. With 7 bases clipped from V and 4 bases from J, the junction kept 4 bases outside the gene matches. CDR3 size: 12 residues. CDR3 loop: CASKASGYEQYF. The CDR3 nucleotides are TGTGCCAGCAAGGCTAGCGGTTACGAGCAGTACTTC.

This clonotype was observed a few times. The genes are TRBV6-1 and TRBJ1-2; 7 nucleotides line up with TRBD1. Germline-derived CDR1 and CDR2 are MNHNS and SASEGT. V lost 1 base, J lost 3 bases, and 5 bases stayed unmatched. The CDR3 extends over 15 amino acids. CDR3 amino acids: CASSEETGFHYGYTF. The CDR3 DNA reads as TGTGCCAGCAGTGAAGAGACAGGGTTTCACTATGGCTACACCTTC.

The V call is TRBV20-1, the J call TRBJ2-3; the D is unclear. The length of the CDR3 is 11 residues. V was cut by 8 bases and J by 5 bases, with 11 bases left in between. Germline V CDR1 and CDR2: DFQATT, SNEGSKA (reference sequence). Here the CDR3 DNA reads TGCAGTCCACCCTCGCAAGATACGCAGTATTTT. Translation gives CSPPSQDTQYF.

J is TRBJ2-3 and V is TRBV9; 10 bases are shared with TRBD2. The CDR3 contains 15 residues. V was clipped by 3 bases and J by 6 bases; unmatched bases: 7. Germline assignment: CDR1 SGDLS and CDR2 YYNGEE. Here the CDR3 reads CASSDISGRVDTQYF. In DNA, the CDR3 is TGTGCCAGCAGCGACATCAGCGGGAGGGTGGATACGCAGTATTTT.

This clonotype was observed many times. The CDR3 sequence: CASSLPPASTDTQYF. CDR3 in DNA: TGTGCCAGCAGTTTACCCCCAGCGAGCACAGATACGCAGTATTTT. V usage is TRBV28 and J usage is TRBJ2-3; D uncertain. The CDR3 covers 15 residues. Trimming took off 2 bases at V and 0 bases at J, with 9 bases between the two ends. Germline V gene sequence: CDR1 MDHEN, CDR2 SYDVKM.